These T cell receptor beta chains were read from a single sample in a study of blood T cell repertoires in COVID-19. Assay used: immunoSEQ multiplex PCR; TCRdb lists only in-frame clones, some missing. The repertoire holds about 230,000 clones, with over 65% as singletons. The sequencing sample was made of peripheral blood. The source is a woman in her 70s with active or convalescent COVID-19. Both conserved end residues are part of each CDR3.

v_call: TRBV18
j_call: TRBJ2-7
cdr3_aa: CASSPLRGRMTYEQYF

v_call: TRBV3-1/TRBV3-2
j_call: TRBJ2-7
cdr3_aa: CASSPIRQGGDEQYF

v_call: TRBV7-2
j_call: TRBJ1-2
cdr3_aa: CASSHWTDFSYGYTF

v_call: TRBV5-1
j_call: TRBJ2-2
cdr3_aa: CASSSGLAGGVGELFF

v_call: TRBV5-1
j_call: TRBJ1-6
cdr3_aa: CASSLGDRSGHNSPLHF

v_call: TRBV10-3
j_call: TRBJ2-2
cdr3_aa: CAIGDRGQAGELFF

v_call: TRBV5-1
j_call: TRBJ1-1
cdr3_aa: CASSRDRGEGAFF

v_call: TRBV23-1
j_call: TRBJ1-2
cdr3_aa: CASSQTGTGEDGYTF

v_call: TRBV10-3
j_call: TRBJ1-1
cdr3_aa: CAAGQGMNTEAFF

v_call: TRBV18
j_call: TRBJ1-1
cdr3_aa: CASSPARVNTEAFF

v_call: TRBV7-9
j_call: TRBJ1-4
cdr3_aa: CASSLGPGQREKLFF

v_call: TRBV6-4
j_call: TRBJ2-7
cdr3_aa: CASHRGGTGLYEQYF

v_call: TRBV3-1/TRBV3-2
j_call: TRBJ1-2
cdr3_aa: CASSQVYSTQSNYGYTF

v_call: TRBV5-1
j_call: TRBJ2-1
cdr3_aa: CAIASGRRETYNEQFF

v_call: TRBV18
j_call: TRBJ1-3
cdr3_aa: CASSPRVLSGNTIYF

v_call: TRBV30
j_call: TRBJ1-1
cdr3_aa: CAWSVNSARAFF

v_call: TRBV19
j_call: TRBJ2-2
cdr3_aa: CASSETGTNTGELFF

v_call: TRBV11-2
j_call: TRBJ2-1
cdr3_aa: CASSLRVSGYNEQFF

v_call: TRBV5-4
j_call: TRBJ2-3
cdr3_aa: CASKPSGGHTDTQYF

v_call: TRBV18
j_call: TRBJ2-7
cdr3_aa: CASSPGTGVYEQYF

v_call: TRBV18
j_call: TRBJ2-7
cdr3_aa: CASSPYIAGVHYEQYF

v_call: TRBV19
j_call: TRBJ2-6
cdr3_aa: CASSIPPGSGANVLTF

v_call: TRBV19
j_call: TRBJ2-7
cdr3_aa: CASSRTSGVLYEQYF

v_call: TRBV19
j_call: TRBJ2-5
cdr3_aa: CASSISGVQETQYF

v_call: TRBV27
j_call: TRBJ2-1
cdr3_aa: CASSFQGASYNEQFF

v_call: TRBV19
j_call: TRBJ2-1
cdr3_aa: CATAGATYNEQFF

v_call: TRBV5-1
j_call: TRBJ2-3
cdr3_aa: CASSLSISGPSGTDTQYF

v_call: TRBV19
j_call: TRBJ2-1
cdr3_aa: CASSMTGGAYNEQFF

v_call: TRBV4-1
j_call: TRBJ1-6
cdr3_aa: CASSQGRQGSYNSPLHF

v_call: TRBV2
j_call: TRBJ2-3
cdr3_aa: CASGTGDTDTQYF

v_call: TRBV5-1
j_call: TRBJ2-2
cdr3_aa: CASSDQGSGELFF

v_call: TRBV3-1/TRBV3-2
j_call: TRBJ2-1
cdr3_aa: CASSQVGSADYNEQFF

v_call: TRBV7-2
j_call: TRBJ2-1
cdr3_aa: CASSYTRDAEQFF

v_call: TRBV2
j_call: TRBJ2-7
cdr3_aa: CATSGDSYEQYF

v_call: TRBV18
j_call: TRBJ2-2
cdr3_aa: CASSKSTGELFF

v_call: TRBV7-8
j_call: TRBJ1-2
cdr3_aa: CASSLEWDRDDGYTF

v_call: TRBV7-4
j_call: TRBJ1-4
cdr3_aa: CASSLPDGGHFEKLFF

v_call: TRBV7-2
j_call: TRBJ2-3
cdr3_aa: CASSKGLASTDTQYF

v_call: TRBV5-1
j_call: TRBJ2-3
cdr3_aa: CASSLLTDTQYF

v_call: TRBV18
j_call: TRBJ1-1
cdr3_aa: CASSPQTGEAFF

v_call: TRBV28
j_call: TRBJ2-1
cdr3_aa: CASRTSGRAGEQFF

v_call: TRBV6-5
j_call: TRBJ2-7
cdr3_aa: CASTQQGDYEQYF

v_call: TRBV6-5
j_call: TRBJ2-2
cdr3_aa: CASSQAGARGGELFF

v_call: TRBV6-1
j_call: TRBJ1-2
cdr3_aa: CASSERQGDYGYTF

v_call: TRBV3-1/TRBV3-2
j_call: TRBJ1-6
cdr3_aa: CASSQGDSPLHF

v_call: TRBV10-2
j_call: TRBJ2-6
cdr3_aa: CACGRDRGSAGANVLTF

v_call: TRBV6-2/TRBV6-3
j_call: TRBJ2-4
cdr3_aa: CASSPRTGAREAKNIQYF

v_call: TRBV7-2
j_call: TRBJ1-2
cdr3_aa: CASSLANPRGDYGYTF

v_call: TRBV10-3
j_call: TRBJ1-2
cdr3_aa: CAISHPPVFGYTF

v_call: TRBV28
j_call: TRBJ2-7
cdr3_aa: CASSLTVREQYF